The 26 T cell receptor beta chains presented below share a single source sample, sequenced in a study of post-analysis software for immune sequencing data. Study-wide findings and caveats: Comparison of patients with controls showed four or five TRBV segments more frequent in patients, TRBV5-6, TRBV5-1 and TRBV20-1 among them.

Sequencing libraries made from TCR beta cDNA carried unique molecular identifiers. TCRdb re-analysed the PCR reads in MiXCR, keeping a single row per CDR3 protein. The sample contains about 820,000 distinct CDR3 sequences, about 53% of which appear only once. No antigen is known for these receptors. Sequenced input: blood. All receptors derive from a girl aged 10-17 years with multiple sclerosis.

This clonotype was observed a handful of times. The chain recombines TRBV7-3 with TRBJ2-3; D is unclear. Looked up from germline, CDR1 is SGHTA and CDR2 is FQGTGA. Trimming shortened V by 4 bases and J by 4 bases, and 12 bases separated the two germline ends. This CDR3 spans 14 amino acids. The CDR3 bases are TGTGCCAGCAGCTCCCATTCTGGGTCAGATACGCAGTATTTT. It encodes CASSSHSGSDTQYF.

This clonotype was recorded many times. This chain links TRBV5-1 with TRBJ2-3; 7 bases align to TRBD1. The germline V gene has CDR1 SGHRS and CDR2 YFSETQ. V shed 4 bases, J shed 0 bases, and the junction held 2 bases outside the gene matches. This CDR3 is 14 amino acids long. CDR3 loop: CASSPGQSTDTQYF. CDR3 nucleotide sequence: TGCGCCAGCAGCCCGGGACAGAGCACAGATACGCAGTATTTT.

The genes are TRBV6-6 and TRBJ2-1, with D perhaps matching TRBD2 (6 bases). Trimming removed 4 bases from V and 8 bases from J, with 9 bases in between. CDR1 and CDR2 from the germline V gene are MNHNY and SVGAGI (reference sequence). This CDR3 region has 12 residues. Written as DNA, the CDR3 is TGTGCCAGCAGTTCCGGGACTCATGAGCAGTTCTTC. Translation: CASSSGTHEQFF.

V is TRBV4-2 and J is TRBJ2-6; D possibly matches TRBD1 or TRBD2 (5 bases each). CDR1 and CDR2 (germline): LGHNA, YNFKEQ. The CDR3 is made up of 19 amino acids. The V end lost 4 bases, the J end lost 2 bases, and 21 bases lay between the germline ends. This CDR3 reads CASSLRDGQHAPGANVLTF. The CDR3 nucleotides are TGTGCCAGCAGCCTACGGGACGGCCAGCACGCCCCTGGGGCCAACGTCCTGACTTTC.

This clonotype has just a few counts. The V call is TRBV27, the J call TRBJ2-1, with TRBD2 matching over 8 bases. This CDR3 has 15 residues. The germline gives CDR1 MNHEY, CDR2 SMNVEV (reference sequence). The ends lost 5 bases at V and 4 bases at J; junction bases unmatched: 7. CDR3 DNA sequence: TGTGCCAGCAGTCTGGGACTAGGGAATTACAATGAGCAGTTCTTC. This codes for CASSLGLGNYNEQFF.

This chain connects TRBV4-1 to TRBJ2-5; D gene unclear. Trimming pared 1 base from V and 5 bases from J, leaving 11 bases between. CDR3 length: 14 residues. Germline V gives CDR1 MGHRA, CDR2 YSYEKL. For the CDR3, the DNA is TGCGCCAGCAGCCAAGCCCAGTCAAGGGAGACCCAGTACTTC. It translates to CASSQAQSRETQYF.

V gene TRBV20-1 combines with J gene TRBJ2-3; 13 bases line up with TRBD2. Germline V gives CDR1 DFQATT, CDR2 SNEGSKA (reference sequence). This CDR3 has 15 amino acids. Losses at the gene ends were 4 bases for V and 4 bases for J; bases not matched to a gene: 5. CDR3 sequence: CSAIPGLAGPDTQYF. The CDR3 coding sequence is TGCAGTGCTATACCGGGACTAGCGGGACCAGATACGCAGTATTTT.

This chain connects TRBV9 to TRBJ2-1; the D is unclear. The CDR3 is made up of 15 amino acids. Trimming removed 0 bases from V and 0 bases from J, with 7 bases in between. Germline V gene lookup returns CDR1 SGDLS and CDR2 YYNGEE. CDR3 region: CASSVGSDSYNEQFF. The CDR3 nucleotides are TGTGCCAGCAGCGTAGGGAGCGACTCCTACAATGAGCAGTTCTTC.

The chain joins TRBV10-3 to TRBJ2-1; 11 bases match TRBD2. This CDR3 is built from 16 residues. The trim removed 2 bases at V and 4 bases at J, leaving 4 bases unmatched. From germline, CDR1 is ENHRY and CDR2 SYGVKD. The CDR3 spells CAISEIRTSGYNEQFF. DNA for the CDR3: TGTGCCATCAGTGAGATAAGGACTAGCGGGTACAATGAGCAGTTCTTC.

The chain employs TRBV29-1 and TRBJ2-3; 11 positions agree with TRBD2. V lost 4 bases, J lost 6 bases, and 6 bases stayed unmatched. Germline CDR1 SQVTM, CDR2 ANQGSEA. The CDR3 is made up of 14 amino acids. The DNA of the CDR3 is TGCAGCGTTGTAGCGGGAGGGGGTGGGGATACGCAGTATTTT. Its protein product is CSVVAGGGGDTQYF.

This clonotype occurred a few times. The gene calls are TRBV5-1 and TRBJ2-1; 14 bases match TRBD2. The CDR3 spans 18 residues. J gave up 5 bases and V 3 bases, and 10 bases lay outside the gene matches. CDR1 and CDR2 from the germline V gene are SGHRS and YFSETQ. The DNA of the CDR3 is TGCGCCAGCAGCTCCGGACTAGCGGGGGGACTACTTAACAATGAGCAGTTCTTC. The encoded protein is CASSSGLAGGLLNNEQFF.

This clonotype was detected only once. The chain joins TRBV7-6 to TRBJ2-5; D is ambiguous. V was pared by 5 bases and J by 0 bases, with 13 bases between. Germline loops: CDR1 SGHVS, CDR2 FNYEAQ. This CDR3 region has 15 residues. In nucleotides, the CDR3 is TGTGCCAGCAGCCCAAGGTGGCAGAACCAAGAGACCCAGTACTTC. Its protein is CASSPRWQNQETQYF. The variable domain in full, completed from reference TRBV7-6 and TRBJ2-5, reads GAGVSQSPRYKVTKRGQDVALRCDPISGHVSLYWYRQALGQGPEFLTYFNYEAQQDKSGLPNDRFSAERPEGSISTLTIQRTEQRDSAMYRCASSPRWQNQETQYFGPGTRLLVL.

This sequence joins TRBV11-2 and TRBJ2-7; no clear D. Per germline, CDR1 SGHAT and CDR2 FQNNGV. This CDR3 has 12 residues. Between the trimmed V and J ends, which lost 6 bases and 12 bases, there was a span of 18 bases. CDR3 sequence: CASRLSPTNLYF. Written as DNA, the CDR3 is TGTGCCAGCAGGCTCAGTCCTACGAATCTGTACTTC.

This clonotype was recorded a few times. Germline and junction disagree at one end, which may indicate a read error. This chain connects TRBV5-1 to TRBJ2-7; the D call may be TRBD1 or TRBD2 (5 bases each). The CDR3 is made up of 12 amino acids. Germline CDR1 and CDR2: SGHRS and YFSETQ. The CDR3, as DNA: TGTGCCAGCAGCTTACGGGGCCACGAGCAGTACTTC. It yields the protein CASSLRGHEQYF.

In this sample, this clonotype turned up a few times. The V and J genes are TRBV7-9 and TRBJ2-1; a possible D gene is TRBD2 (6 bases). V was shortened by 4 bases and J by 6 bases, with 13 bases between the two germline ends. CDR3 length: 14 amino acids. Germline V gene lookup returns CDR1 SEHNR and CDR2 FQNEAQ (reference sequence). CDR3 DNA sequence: TGTGCCAGCAGCTCACGCCGGGAGCCCAATGAGCAGTTCTTC. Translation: CASSSRREPNEQFF.

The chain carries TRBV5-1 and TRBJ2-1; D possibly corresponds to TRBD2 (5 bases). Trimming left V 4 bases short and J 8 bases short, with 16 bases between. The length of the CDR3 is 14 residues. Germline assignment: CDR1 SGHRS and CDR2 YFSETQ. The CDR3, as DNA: TGCGCCAGCAGCCTGGAGGCAGGCCGCTATGAGCAGTTCTTC. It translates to CASSLEAGRYEQFF.

DNA for the CDR3: TGCGCCAGCAGCCCAATTGAGGGAAGGGGCTACACCTTC. As protein: CASSPIEGRGYTF. V and J are TRBV5-1 and TRBJ1-2; D not certain. The V end was cut by 4 bases, the J end by 8 bases, with 15 bases between. The germline V gene has CDR1 SGHRS and CDR2 YFSETQ. There are 13 residues in the CDR3.

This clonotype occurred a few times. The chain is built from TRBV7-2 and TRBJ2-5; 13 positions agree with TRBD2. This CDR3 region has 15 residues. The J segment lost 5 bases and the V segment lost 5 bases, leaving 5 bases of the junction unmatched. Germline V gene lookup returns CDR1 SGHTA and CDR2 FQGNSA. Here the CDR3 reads CASSKLAGGRETQYF. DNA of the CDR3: TGTGCCAGCAGCAAACTAGCGGGGGGGCGTGAGACCCAGTACTTC.

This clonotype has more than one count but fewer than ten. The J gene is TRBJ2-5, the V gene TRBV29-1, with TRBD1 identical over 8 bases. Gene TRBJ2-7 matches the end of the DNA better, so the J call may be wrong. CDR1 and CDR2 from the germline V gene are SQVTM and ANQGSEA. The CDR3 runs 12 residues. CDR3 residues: CSALGQDYEQYF. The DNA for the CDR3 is TGCAGCGCCCTGGGACAGGACTACGAGCAGTACTTC.

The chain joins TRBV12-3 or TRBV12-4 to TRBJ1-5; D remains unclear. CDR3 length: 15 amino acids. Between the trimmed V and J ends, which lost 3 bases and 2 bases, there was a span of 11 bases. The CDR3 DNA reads TGTGCCAGCAGTTTCTGGGATGCAGGCAATCAGCCCCAGCATTTT. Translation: CASSFWDAGNQPQHF.

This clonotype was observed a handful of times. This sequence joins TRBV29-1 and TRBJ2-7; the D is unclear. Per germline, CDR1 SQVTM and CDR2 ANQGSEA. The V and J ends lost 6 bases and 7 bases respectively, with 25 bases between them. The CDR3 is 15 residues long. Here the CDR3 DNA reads TGCAGCGTCATTGAAGGTGGTCACGTCTGGGGAGAGCAGTACTTC. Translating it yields CSVIEGGHVWGEQYF.

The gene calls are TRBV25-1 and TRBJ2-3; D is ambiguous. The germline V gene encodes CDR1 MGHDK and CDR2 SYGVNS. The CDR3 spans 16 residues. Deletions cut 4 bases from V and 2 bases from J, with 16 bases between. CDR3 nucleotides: TGTGCCAGCAGTGGGAGCCCCTCAACAGACACAGATACGCAGTATTTT. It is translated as CASSGSPSTDTDTQYF.

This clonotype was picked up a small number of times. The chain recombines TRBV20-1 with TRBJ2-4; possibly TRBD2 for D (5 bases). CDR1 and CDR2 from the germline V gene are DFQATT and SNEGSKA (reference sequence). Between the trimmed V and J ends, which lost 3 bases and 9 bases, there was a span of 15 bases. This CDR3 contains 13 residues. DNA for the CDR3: TGCAGTGCTAGCATAGCGCAGAACGGCATTCAGTACTTC. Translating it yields CSASIAQNGIQYF.

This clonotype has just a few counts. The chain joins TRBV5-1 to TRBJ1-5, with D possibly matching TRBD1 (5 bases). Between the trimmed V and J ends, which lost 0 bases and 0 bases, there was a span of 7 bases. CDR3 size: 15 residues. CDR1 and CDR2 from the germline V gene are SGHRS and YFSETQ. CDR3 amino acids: CASSLADSSNQPQHF. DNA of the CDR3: TGCGCCAGCAGCTTGGCCGACAGTAGCAATCAGCCCCAGCATTTT.

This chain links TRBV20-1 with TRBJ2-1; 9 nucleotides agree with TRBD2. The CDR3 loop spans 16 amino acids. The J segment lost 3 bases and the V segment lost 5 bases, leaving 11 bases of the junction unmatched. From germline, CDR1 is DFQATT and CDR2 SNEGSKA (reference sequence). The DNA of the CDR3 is TGCAGTGCTGGACGTTGGGCTAGCGGGGTCTACAATGAGCAGTTCTTC. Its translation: CSAGRWASGVYNEQFF.

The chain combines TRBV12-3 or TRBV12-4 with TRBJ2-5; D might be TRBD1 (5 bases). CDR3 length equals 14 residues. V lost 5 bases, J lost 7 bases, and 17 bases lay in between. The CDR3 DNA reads TGTGCCAGCAGTCCGCCCGTTTCGCAGGGGACCCAGTACTTC. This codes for CASSPPVSQGTQYF.